This entry lists 20 T cell receptor beta chains sequenced from one sample in a study of T cell changes during pregnancy in multiple sclerosis. Only in-frame clones appear in the TCRdb table, and some are missing; sequencing was by immunoSEQ multiplex PCR. The sample contains about 59,000 clones, roughly 90% of which appear only once. The source was peripheral blood, collected before pregnancy. The source is a female donor with multiple sclerosis, enrolled in a pregnancy study.

The genes are TRBV27 and TRBJ1-3; no firm D call. Germline CDR1 is MNHEY and CDR2 is SMNVEV (reference sequence). The V gene lost 4 bases and the J gene lost 4 bases, with 14 bases spanning the gap. The CDR3 loop spans 15 amino acids. CDR3 bases: TGTGCCAGCAGTTCGCGGCGGGAGGCCGGAAACACCATATATTTT. It yields the protein CASSSRREAGNTIYF.

The chain employs TRBV4-3 and TRBJ2-3, with D tentatively TRBD2 (6 bases). Germline V lookup: CDR1 LGHNA, CDR2 YSLEER. CDR3 length equals 16 residues. Between the trimmed V and J ends, which lost 0 bases and 4 bases, there was a span of 14 bases. The CDR3 DNA reads TGCGCCAGCAGCCAAGATCGGGGATCGGGGGCAGATACGCAGTATTTT. It codes for CASSQDRGSGADTQYF.

The genes are TRBV19 and TRBJ2-3; tentative D call: TRBD2 (6 bases). Germline values: CDR1 LNHDA, CDR2 SQIVND (reference sequence). The V gene lost 6 bases and the J gene lost 0 bases, with 13 bases spanning the gap. The length of the CDR3 is 15 residues. This CDR3 is CASRTRGTSTDTQYF. CDR3 in DNA: TGTGCCAGTAGAACCCGGGGGACTAGCACAGATACGCAGTATTTT. The full variable domain, completed using reference TRBV19 and TRBJ2-3, is DGGITQSPKYLFRKEGQNVTLSCEQNLNHDAMYWYRQDPGQGLRLIYYSQIVNDFQKGDIAEGYSVSREKKESFPLTVTSAQKNPTAFYLCASRTRGTSTDTQYFGPGTRLTVL.

The rearrangement links TRBV2 to TRBJ2-4; TRBD2 matches at 11 bases. Germline CDR1 is SNHLY and CDR2 is FYNNEI. V trimming: 6 bases; J trimming: 2 bases; junction bases outside the gene matches: 6. CDR3 size: 16 residues. CDR3 sequence: CASRGLAGGPKNIQYF. The CDR3, as DNA: TGTGCCAGCAGGGGATTAGCGGGGGGGCCCAAAAACATTCAGTACTTC.

The chain recombines TRBV13 with TRBJ1-2; 7 bases are a match to TRBD1. The ends lost 3 bases at V and 6 bases at J; junction bases unmatched: 4. Germline values: CDR1 PRHDT, CDR2 FYEKMQ (reference sequence). The CDR3 contains 13 residues. CDR3 sequence reads: CASSLGQSDGYTF. The CDR3, as DNA: TGTGCCAGCAGCTTGGGACAGAGCGATGGCTACACCTTC.

The chain recombines TRBV6-1 with TRBJ2-1; 11 bases map to TRBD2. V dropped 4 bases and J dropped 2; count of bases not matched to a gene: 1. The CDR3 totals 15 residues. In germline, CDR1 is MNHNS, CDR2 SASEGT. The CDR3 DNA reads TGTGCCAGCAGTGTTAGCGGGGGGGCCTACAATGAGCAGTTCTTC. Translated, it gives CASSVSGGAYNEQFF.

The chain has TRBV9 and TRBJ2-1; 7 nucleotides align to TRBD2. With V trimmed by 0 bases and J by 8 bases, 8 bases remained unmatched. Looked up from germline, CDR1 is SGDLS and CDR2 is YYNGEE. This CDR3 has 15 residues. The CDR3 DNA is TGTGCCAGCAGCGTAGGACTGGGGGGGTCGGATGAGCAGTTCTTC. As protein: CASSVGLGGSDEQFF.

In DNA, the CDR3 is TGTGCCACCCTGGCAGACAGGGGAATGTTGGCTTTCTTT. Translated: CATLADRGMLAFF. The rearrangement links TRBV19 to TRBJ1-1, with 8 bases identical to TRBD1. Germline assignment: CDR1 LNHDA and CDR2 SQIVND (reference sequence). J was trimmed by 11 bases and V by 10 bases; bases with no gene match: 15. The CDR3 length is 13 residues.

This clone showed up just a few times. V is TRBV6-5 and J is TRBJ1-1; 9 nucleotides align to TRBD1. The CDR3 sequence is 14 residues long. CDR1 and CDR2 from the germline V gene are MNHEY and SVGAGI. The junction had 1 base not matched to a gene; V was cut back by 2 bases and J by 3 bases. CDR3 nucleotide sequence: TGTGCCAGCAGTTACGACAGGGGGGACACTGAAGCTTTCTTT. It yields the protein CASSYDRGDTEAFF.

V is TRBV6-6 and J is TRBJ2-1; D perhaps matches TRBD1 (6 bases). This CDR3 contains 14 residues. The V gene lost 5 bases and the J gene lost 5 bases, with 13 bases spanning the gap. The germline gives CDR1 MNHNY, CDR2 SVGAGI (reference sequence). The CDR3 protein is CASSITDRNNEQFF. DNA for the CDR3: TGTGCCAGCAGTATAACTGACAGGAACAATGAGCAGTTCTTC.

V usage is TRBV7-2 and J usage is TRBJ2-1; TRBD2 matches at 11 bases. V shed 2 bases and J 2 bases; nucleotides not matched to a gene: 8. The CDR3 runs 18 residues. Germline V gene lookup returns CDR1 SGHTA and CDR2 FQGNSA. The CDR3 DNA sequence: TGTGCCAGCAGCTTACTGTTTAGCGGGGGGGGAACCTACAATGAGCAGTTCTTC. Its protein is CASSLLFSGGGTYNEQFF.

The rearrangement uses TRBV6-1 and TRBJ1-1; D remains ambiguous. This CDR3 is 15 amino acids long. In germline, CDR1 is MNHNS, CDR2 SASEGT. Trimming left V 1 base short and J 6 bases short, with 15 bases between. The CDR3 sequence: CASSEVGDTVSEAFF. DNA of the CDR3: TGTGCCAGCAGTGAAGTCGGGGATACAGTATCTGAAGCTTTCTTT.

The V and J genes are TRBV27 and TRBJ2-7; 8 positions match TRBD1. The germline CDR1 and CDR2 sequences are MNHEY and SMNVEV (reference sequence). The CDR3 covers 15 residues. The junction had 8 bases not matched to a gene; V was cut back by 4 bases and J by 3 bases. The DNA of the CDR3 is TGTGCCAGCAGTTGGTCGACAGGGGTGGGCTACGAGCAGTACTTC. This encodes CASSWSTGVGYEQYF.

The V gene is TRBV30, the J gene TRBJ2-5; a weak D match, TRBD2 (6 bases). V was trimmed by 6 bases and J by 5 bases, leaving 16 bases between them. Germline lookup yields CDR1 GTSNPN and CDR2 SVGIG (reference sequence). The CDR3 extends over 13 amino acids. The CDR3 nucleotides read TGTGCCTGTGCTCGGGGTGGGAGGGAGACCCAGTACTTC. Translated, it gives CACARGGRETQYF.

This CDR3 is CASSSISGYNIQYF. CDR3 sequence (DNA): TGTGCCAGCAGTTCCATTAGTGGTTATAACATTCAGTACTTC. This chain connects TRBV27 to TRBJ2-4; D ambiguous. The V end lost 4 bases, the J end lost 7 bases, and 14 bases lay between the germline ends. Germline lookup yields CDR1 MNHEY and CDR2 SMNVEV (reference sequence). This CDR3 is built from 14 residues.

The chain uses TRBV13 and TRBJ1-2; weak D call: TRBD1 (5 bases). Trimming cost V 4 bases and J 6 bases, with 18 bases left between them. This CDR3 spans 15 amino acids. The germline V gene encodes CDR1 PRHDT and CDR2 FYEKMQ (reference sequence). This CDR3 reads CASSSRGGDSNGYTF. DNA for the CDR3: TGTGCCAGCAGCTCGCGCGGGGGGGATTCGAATGGCTACACCTTC.

Only one count was recorded for this clone. The rearrangement joins TRBV6-5 to TRBJ1-5; the D gene is possibly TRBD1 (5 bases). This CDR3 contains 15 residues. Germline CDR1 MNHEY, CDR2 SVGAGI. V lost 8 bases to trimming and J lost 2 bases, with 16 bases between them. Here the CDR3 DNA reads TGTGCCAGCCAGTCCGGGGGGGTACGCAATCAGCCCCAGCATTTT. Translating gives CASQSGGVRNQPQHF.

The chain employs TRBV7-2 and TRBJ1-1; 7 nucleotides line up with TRBD1. This CDR3 has 14 residues. V lost 5 bases and J lost 0; bases outside the gene matches: 3. Germline CDR1 reads SGHTA; CDR2 reads FQGNSA. CDR3 sequence (DNA): TGTGCCAGCAGCCGGGGACAGCTGAACACTGAAGCTTTCTTT. This encodes CASSRGQLNTEAFF.

The chain uses TRBV4-1 and TRBJ2-1; 9 bases agree with TRBD2. The germline gives CDR1 MGHRA, CDR2 YSYEKL. The V segment lost 1 base and the J segment 9 bases; nucleotides outside the gene matches: 4. This CDR3 region has 14 residues. CDR3 in DNA: TGCGCCAGCAGCCAAGGCGGGGGGGCCTTTGAGCAGTTCTTC. It specifies CASSQGGGAFEQFF.

Only a few counts were recorded for this clone. The gene calls are TRBV4-3 and TRBJ1-6, with 12 bases fitting TRBD1. Germline CDR1 reads LGHNA; CDR2 reads YSLEER. V shed 0 bases, J shed 10 bases, and the junction held 4 bases outside the gene matches. This CDR3 has 16 residues. CDR3: CASSQEAGTGGSPLHF. In DNA form, the CDR3 reads TGCGCCAGCAGCCAAGAAGCCGGGACAGGGGGCTCACCCCTCCACTTT.